Detailed here is one TCR beta chain. What it recognizes is unknown. The sample comes from a study of cytomegalovirus exposure and HLA in healthy donors. Trimming shortened V by 4 bases and J by 4 bases, and 13 bases separated the two germline ends. CDR1 and CDR2 from the germline V gene are LNHDA and SQIVND (reference sequence). This CDR3 has 14 residues. With 60 Vbeta and 13 Jbeta primers, the PCR was carried out. Original processing notes: Unique TCR beta chains numbered about 80 million in a later analysis, with about 9.9 million shared. Using immunoSEQ multiplex PCR, the repertoire was profiled, and TCRdb retains in-frame clones only, with some absent. For V, J and clone size, that table is used; D and trimming come from the DNA. The table shows 150,000 to 200,000 clones, with approximately 81% occurring only once. Study-level findings and limits: Cytomegalovirus status, reportedly, was diagnosed with high specificity and sensitivity by the classifier. What a later analysis showed was that several of the most significant clusters appeared linked to common viral pathogens. The CMV antigen specificity of three CMV-associated chains was confirmed through in vitro analysis.

The sample was PBMCs. This sequence was found in a male donor in good health and CMV-seronegative. J is TRBJ1-1 and V is TRBV19; D may be TRBD1 (5 bases). The CDR3: CASSRAEGSTEAFF. CDR3 nucleotide sequence: TGTGCCAGTAGTAGGGCGGAGGGGAGCACTGAAGCTTTCTTT.